These T cell receptor beta chains were read from a single sample in a study of cytotoxic CD8 clonotypes in ibrutinib-treated CLL. The protocol was immunoSEQ multiplex PCR, while the TCRdb copy is restricted to in-frame clones and leaves out a portion. Seen here are approximately 150,000 clones, under 85% observed once, and the top ten hold about 4.9%. The sample in question was PBMCs, obtained after 24 months of ibrutinib treatment. Receptors originate from a human donor with chronic lymphocytic leukemia. CDR3s include the opening cysteine and the closing phenylalanine or tryptophan. D genes are given only for firm matches. Size is omitted from some rows. Given values are once, few, many or a class for expanded clones.

D gene	V gene	J gene	clone size	CDR3 DNA	CDR3 protein
TRBD1	TRBV6-1	TRBJ2-2	NA	TGTGCCAGCAGATTGGGACAGGCAGGCACCGGGGAGCTGTTTTTT	CASRLGQAGTGELFF
NA	TRBV6-5	TRBJ2-1	NA	TGTGCCAGCATCGGGGGTCACAATGAGCAGTTCTTC	CASIGGHNEQFF
TRBD1	TRBV7-8	TRBJ1-4	many	TGTGCCAGCAGCCCCGGACAGGGCAATGAAAAACTGTTTTTT	CASSPGQGNEKLFF
NA	TRBV7-3	TRBJ2-7	NA	TGTGCCAGCAGCTGGGCTGGGTCAGGGGCGTACGAGCAGTACTTC	CASSWAGSGAYEQYF
TRBD2	TRBV19	TRBJ2-3	NA	TGTGCCAGTAGGCGAGCGGGGGGGCGGGATACGCAGTATTTT	CASRRAGGRDTQYF
NA	TRBV6-1	TRBJ1-1	NA	TGTGCCAGCAGGAGAGCTGTGAACACTGAAGCTTTCTTT	CASRRAVNTEAFF
NA	TRBV18	TRBJ1-3	NA	TGTGCCAGCTCACCCCAATCCAACTCTGGAAACACCATATATTTT	CASSPQSNSGNTIYF
NA	TRBV28	TRBJ2-7	NA	TGTGCCAGCAGCGCAGGGCACTCCTACGAGCAGTACTTC	CASSAGHSYEQYF
NA	TRBV4-2	TRBJ2-3	NA	TGTGCCAGCAGCCAACGACTAGCAAGGGGGACAGATACGCAGTATTTT	CASSQRLARGTDTQYF
TRBD2	TRBV7-7	TRBJ2-1	NA	TGTGCTAGCAGCTCTGGGGGACTAGCGGACAATGAGCAGTTCTTC	CASSSGGLADNEQFF
NA	TRBV28	TRBJ1-4	NA	TGTGCCAGCAGTCTCCTTCGGGCCTCGGGGAAACTGTTTTTT	CASSLLRASGKLFF
NA	TRBV29-1	TRBJ2-2	NA	TGCAGCGTAGCCCCGGGACACCTCACCGGGGAGCTGTTTTTT	CSVAPGHLTGELFF
NA	TRBV28	TRBJ2-7	NA	TGTGCCAGCACCGTAGGGACTTACGAGCAGTACTTC	CASTVGTYEQYF
NA	TRBV6-5	TRBJ2-7	NA	TGTGCCAGCAGATTACAACACCCGGGTAGCGAGCAGTACTTC	CASRLQHPGSEQYF
NA	TRBV15	TRBJ1-2	NA	TGTGCCACCAGCCGAAGGCAGTCTAACTATGGCTACACCTTC	CATSRRQSNYGYTF
NA	TRBV28	TRBJ1-5	NA	TGTGCCAGCAGTCTAGGACGGGATAGCAATCAGCCCCAGCATTTT	CASSLGRDSNQPQHF
NA	TRBV29-1	TRBJ2-7	NA	TGCAGCGGCCGGGACGGCCCCTACGAGCAGTACTTC	CSGRDGPYEQYF
NA	TRBV28	TRBJ2-6	NA	TGTGCCAGTTCGAGTTCGGCAGCCCTCTCTGGGGCCAACGTCCTGACTTTC	CASSSSAALSGANVLTF
NA	TRBV19	TRBJ2-4	NA	TGTGCCAGTTTACGGCGGCCGGGAGCCAAAAACATTCAGTACTTC	CASLRRPGAKNIQYF
TRBD1	TRBV6-1	TRBJ1-3	NA	TGTGCCAGCAGTGAAGACAGGGGTGAAACAAACACCATATATTTT	CASSEDRGETNTIYF
NA	TRBV9	TRBJ1-4	NA	TGTGCCAGCAGCGTAATTCGCCGGATTGGGGCAACTAATGAAAAACTGTTTTTT	CASSVIRRIGATNEKLFF
NA	TRBV18	TRBJ2-2	NA	TGTGCCAGCTCACACCTGCTCGGGGTACGGACCGGGGAGCTGTTTTTT	CASSHLLGVRTGELFF
NA	TRBV13	TRBJ2-7	NA	TGTGCCAGCAGCTTAGGAGGGTTCTACGAGCAGTACTTC	CASSLGGFYEQYF
TRBD1	TRBV18	TRBJ2-7	NA	TGTGCCAGCTCACTTTTTGGACAGGGAAGATACGAGCAGTACTTC	CASSLFGQGRYEQYF
TRBD2	TRBV4-3	TRBJ2-6	NA	TGCGCCAGCAGCCCTTTCGGGGGGGGCTCTGGGGCCAACGTCCTGACTTTC	CASSPFGGGSGANVLTF
NA	TRBV4-1	TRBJ1-1	NA	TGCGCCAGCAGACGAGATCACCGGGAGAACCTGAACACTGAAGCTTTCTTT	CASRRDHRENLNTEAFF
NA	TRBV7-9	TRBJ1-1	once	TGTGCCAGCAGCTTAGGAGATCCGGGCACTGAAGCTTTCTTT	CASSLGDPGTEAFF
TRBD1	TRBV15	TRBJ1-2	NA	TGTGCCACCTCCCTTTCGACAGGGGGCGGCTATGGCCACACCTTC	CATSLSTGGGYGHTF
TRBD2	TRBV27	TRBJ2-3	NA	TGTGCCAGCCTATCCTTTAGCGGGAGGGCGGAGGCAGATACGCAGTATTTT	CASLSFSGRAEADTQYF
NA	TRBV9	TRBJ2-7	NA	TGTGCCAGCAGCGCCGGCCCCCGGGGATACGAGCAGTACTTC	CASSAGPRGYEQYF
TRBD1	TRBV19	TRBJ2-5	NA	TGTGCCAGTAGTCCGCGACAGGGATTCCAAGAGACCCAGTACTTC	CASSPRQGFQETQYF
TRBD1	TRBV10-3	TRBJ1-1	NA	TGTGCCATCAGTGACCGAGACAGGGGATGGTGGACTGAAGCTTTCTTT	CAISDRDRGWWTEAFF